The 7 T cell receptor beta chains reported below all come from one sample, sequenced in a study of blood T cell repertoires in COVID-19. TCRdb keeps only in-frame clones here, not all; method: immunoSEQ multiplex PCR. The sample shows roughly 150,000 clones, approximately 85% of them seen only once. What was sequenced was peripheral blood. These receptors were collected from a middle-aged man with acute or convalescent COVID-19.

The J gene is TRBJ2-7, the V gene TRBV18, with D possibly matching TRBD2 (5 bases). The length of the CDR3 is 13 residues. With 2 bases removed from V and 5 bases from J, the gap between germline ends came to 10 bases. Germline CDR1 KGHSH, CDR2 LQKENI. The CDR3 loop reads CASSPSRENEQYF. Written as DNA, the CDR3 is TGTGCCAGCTCACCATCGAGGGAAAACGAGCAGTACTTC.

This clone was observed a few times. The V gene is TRBV9, the J gene TRBJ1-3; possibly TRBD1 for D (5 bases). The germline gives CDR1 SGDLS, CDR2 YYNGEE. V dropped 0 bases and J dropped 0 bases, with 13 bases sitting between them. The CDR3 covers 17 residues. The CDR3 here is CASSVGSGGTSGNTIYF. The CDR3 DNA is TGTGCCAGCAGCGTAGGCTCGGGGGGGACCTCTGGAAACACCATATATTTT.

Written as DNA, the CDR3 is TGTGCCAGCTCACCACTCGCGGAGAGAGATCAGTACTTC. Protein product: CASSPLAERDQYF. The chain carries TRBV18 and TRBJ2-4; D is undetermined. Germline V gene sequence: CDR1 KGHSH, CDR2 LQKENI. Trimming cost V 1 base and J 12 bases, with 13 bases left between them. The CDR3 spans 13 residues.

This clone has more than one count but fewer than ten. This rearrangement joins TRBV6-4 to TRBJ2-3; D uncertain. The V and J ends lost 2 bases and 0 bases respectively, with 3 bases between them. Germline lookup yields CDR1 MRHNA and CDR2 SNTAGT. This CDR3 is built from 13 residues. The CDR3 spells CASSDQSTDTQYF. The CDR3 DNA reads as TGTGCCAGCAGTGACCAGAGCACAGATACGCAGTATTTT.

This clone appeared once. V gene TRBV4-2 combines with J gene TRBJ1-1, with D possibly matching TRBD1 (6 bases). Germline loops: CDR1 LGHNA, CDR2 YNFKEQ. Trimming cost V 2 bases and J 10 bases, with 14 bases left between them. The CDR3 runs 13 residues. The CDR3 loop is CASSQTDRPGAFF. The CDR3 DNA reads as TGTGCCAGCAGCCAAACAGACAGGCCGGGAGCTTTCTTT.

This clone occurred once. As DNA, the CDR3 is TGTGCCAGCAGCTTAGCGGGGACTAGATCGAATGAGCAGTTCTTC. Translation: CASSLAGTRSNEQFF. The chain recombines TRBV7-9 with TRBJ2-1, with 8 bases lining up with TRBD2. CDR1 is SEHNR and CDR2 is FQNEAQ in the germline V gene (reference sequence). V trimming: 0 bases; J trimming: 7 bases; junction bases outside the gene matches: 5. CDR3 length: 15 residues.

The chain recombines TRBV18 with TRBJ2-7; D is possibly TRBD2 (6 bases). Germline V gives CDR1 KGHSH, CDR2 LQKENI. This CDR3 has 14 amino acids. Trimming shortened V by 9 bases and J by 4 bases, and 19 bases separated the two germline ends. The CDR3 here is CASGSGLQSYEQYF. Written as DNA, the CDR3 is TGTGCCAGTGGGAGCGGGCTCCAATCTTACGAGCAGTACTTC.